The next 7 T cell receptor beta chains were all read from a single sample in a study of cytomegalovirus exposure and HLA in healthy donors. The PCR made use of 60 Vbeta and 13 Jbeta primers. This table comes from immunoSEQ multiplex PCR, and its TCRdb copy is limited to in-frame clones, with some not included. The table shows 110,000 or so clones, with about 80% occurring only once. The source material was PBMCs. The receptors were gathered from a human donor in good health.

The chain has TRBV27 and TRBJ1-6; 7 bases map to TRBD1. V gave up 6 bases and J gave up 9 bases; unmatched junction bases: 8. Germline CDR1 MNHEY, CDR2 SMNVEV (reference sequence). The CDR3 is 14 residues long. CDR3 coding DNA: TGTGCCAGCAGCCTTGACAGGGTGGGTTCACCCCTCCACTTT. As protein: CASSLDRVGSPLHF.

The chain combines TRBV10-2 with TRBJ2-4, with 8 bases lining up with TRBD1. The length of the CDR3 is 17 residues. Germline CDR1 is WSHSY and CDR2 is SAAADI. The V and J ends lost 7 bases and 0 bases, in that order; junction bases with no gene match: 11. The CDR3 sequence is CASNSGQGRLAKNIQYF. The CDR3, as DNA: TGCGCCAGCAACTCAGGACAGGGCAGACTAGCCAAAAACATTCAGTACTTC.

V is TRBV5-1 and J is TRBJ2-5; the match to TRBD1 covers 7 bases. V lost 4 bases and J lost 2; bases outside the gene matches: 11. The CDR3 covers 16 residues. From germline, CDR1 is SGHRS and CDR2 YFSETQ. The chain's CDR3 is CASSPGRGTAQETQYF. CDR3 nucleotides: TGCGCCAGCAGCCCGGGAAGAGGGACAGCACAAGAGACCCAGTACTTC.

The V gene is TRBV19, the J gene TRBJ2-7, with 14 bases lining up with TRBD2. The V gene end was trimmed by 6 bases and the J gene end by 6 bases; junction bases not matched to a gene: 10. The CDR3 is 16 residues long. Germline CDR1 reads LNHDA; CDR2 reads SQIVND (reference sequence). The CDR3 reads CASRSTSGRARGEQYF. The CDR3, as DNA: TGTGCCAGTAGGTCGACTAGCGGGAGGGCCAGGGGCGAGCAGTACTTC.

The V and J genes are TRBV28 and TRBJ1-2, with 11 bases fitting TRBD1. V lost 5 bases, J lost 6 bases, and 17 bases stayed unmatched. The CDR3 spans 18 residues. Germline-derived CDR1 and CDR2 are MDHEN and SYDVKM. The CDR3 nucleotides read TGTGCCAGCAGTCCACCCCTCGGGACAGGGGGGGAGGGGAATGGCTACACCTTC. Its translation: CASSPPLGTGGEGNGYTF.

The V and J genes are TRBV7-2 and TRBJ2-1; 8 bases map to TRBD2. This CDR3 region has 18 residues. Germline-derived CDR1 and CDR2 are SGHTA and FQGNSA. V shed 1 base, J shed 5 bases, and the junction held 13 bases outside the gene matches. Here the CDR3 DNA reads TGTGCCAGCAGCTTAGAGAGAGCGGGGGCCCCAAATAACAATGAGCAGTTCTTC. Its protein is CASSLERAGAPNNNEQFF.

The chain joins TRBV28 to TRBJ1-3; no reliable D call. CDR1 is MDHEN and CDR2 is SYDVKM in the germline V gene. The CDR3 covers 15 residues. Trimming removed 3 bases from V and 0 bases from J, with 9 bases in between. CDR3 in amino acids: CASSFHRGSGNTIYF. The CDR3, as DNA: TGTGCCAGCAGTTTCCACCGAGGCTCTGGAAACACCATATATTTT.